The present TCR beta chain was sequenced within a study of control samples from healthy donors and cancer patients. Here immunoSEQ multiplex PCR was the method, and the copy in TCRdb shows in-frame clones only, minus some. The table lists 150,000 to 200,000 clones, almost 90% of them singletons. The CDR3 loop spans 16 amino acids. CDR1 SGHKS and CDR2 YYEKEE come from the germline V gene (reference sequence). V lost 1 base and J 2 bases, leaving 14 bases between the germline ends. This chain joins TRBV5-5 and TRBJ2-3, with D tentatively TRBD1 (6 bases). The clonotype originates from a young man in good health. Sequenced input: blood. The CDR3 region has the DNA TGTGCCAGCAGCTTGAGGCTCAGGGGCCCCACAGATACGCAGTATTTT. It translates to CASSLRLRGPTDTQYF. The complete variable domain, with remaining parts taken from reference TRBV5-5 and TRBJ2-3, reads DAGVTQSPTHLIKTRGQQVTLRCSPISGHKSVSWYQQVLGQGPQFIFQYYEKEERGRGNFPDRFSARQFPNYSSELNVNALLLGDSALYLCASSLRLRGPTDTQYFGPGTRLTVL.